The 19 T cell receptor beta chains listed next were all sequenced from one sample in a study of PD-L1 blockade in urothelial cancer. Measured with immunoSEQ multiplex PCR; TCRdb has only the in-frame clones, and not every one. The data contain about 100,000 clones, roughly nine tenths of them singletons. Sequenced material: PBMCs, taken around atezolizumab (anti-PD-L1) treatment. The receptors were gathered from a woman of 80 years or more with urothelial cancer.

A few counts support this clone. The chain combines TRBV19 with TRBJ1-2; the match to TRBD1 covers 7 bases. The CDR3 has 15 amino acids. Germline assignment: CDR1 LNHDA and CDR2 SQIVND (reference sequence). The V segment lost 8 bases and the J segment 4 bases; nucleotides outside the gene matches: 13. This CDR3 is CASPAQGDGGYGYTF. The CDR3 nucleotides read TGTGCCAGTCCGGCGCAGGGGGACGGTGGCTATGGCTACACCTTC.

The J gene is TRBJ2-3, the V gene TRBV30; the D is unclear. V was pared by 3 bases and J by 8 bases, with 12 bases between. The CDR3 has 12 amino acids. Germline CDR1 reads GTSNPN; CDR2 reads SVGIG (reference sequence). In DNA form, the CDR3 reads TGTGCCTGGAGCCCTCAACCGAGTACGCAGTATTTT. Its protein is CAWSPQPSTQYF.

This rearrangement joins TRBV27 to TRBJ2-7, with a tentative D call TRBD1 (5 bases). Trimming took 3 bases from V and 4 from J, leaving 16 bases between them. The CDR3 extends over 15 amino acids. From germline, CDR1 is MNHEY and CDR2 SMNVEV (reference sequence). The CDR3 region has the DNA TGTGCCAGCAGTTTGGCGGCCGGACACCCGTACGAGCAGTACTTC. This translates into CASSLAAGHPYEQYF.

This chain uses TRBV5-8 with TRBJ2-2; 9 nucleotides align to TRBD2. This CDR3 is built from 15 residues. The germline CDR1 and CDR2 sequences are SGHTS and YDEGEE. V lost 4 bases, J lost 3 bases, and 4 bases stayed unmatched. The chain's CDR3 is CASSRGLAYTGELFF. CDR3 DNA: TGTGCCAGCAGCAGAGGACTAGCGTACACCGGGGAGCTGTTTTTT.

This clone appeared a single time. The genes are TRBV5-1 and TRBJ1-3; D remains ambiguous. Per the germline V gene, CDR1 is SGHRS and CDR2 is YFSETQ. The CDR3 covers 15 residues. V shed 3 bases and J shed 0 bases, with 10 bases lying between them. The CDR3 DNA is TGCGCCAGCAGCTCCGACACCCCCTCTGGAAACACCATATATTTT. Encoded protein: CASSSDTPSGNTIYF. Variable domain in full (rest from reference TRBV5-1 and TRBJ1-3): KAGVTQTPRYLIKTRGQQVTLSCSPISGHRSVSWYQQTPGQGLQFLFEYFSETQRNKGNFPGRFSGRQFSNSRSEMNVSTLELGDSALYLCASSSDTPSGNTIYFGEGSWLTVV.

The V gene is TRBV5-1, the J gene TRBJ2-5; D possibly corresponds to TRBD2 (6 bases). Per germline, CDR1 SGHRS and CDR2 YFSETQ. This CDR3 spans 15 amino acids. Trimming removed 0 bases at V and 5 bases at J, with 14 bases between. The CDR3 loop is CASSLASGEGETQYF. The CDR3 region has the DNA TGCGCCAGCAGCTTGGCCTCGGGAGAGGGTGAGACCCAGTACTTC.

The chain is built from TRBV30 and TRBJ2-1; the match to TRBD2 covers 12 bases. This CDR3 has 12 amino acids. The germline CDR1 and CDR2 sequences are GTSNPN and SVGIG (reference sequence). V dropped 4 bases and J dropped 15; count of bases not matched to a gene: 7. The CDR3 DNA is TGTGCCTGGACGGGACTAGCGGGTACGCGGTTCTTC. Amino acid sequence: CAWTGLAGTRFF.

The rearrangement uses TRBV7-7 and TRBJ2-5; 11 bases align to TRBD2. The CDR3 has 20 residues. Unmatched junction bases numbered 19, after V lost 5 bases and J lost 2 bases. Germline values: CDR1 SSHAT, CDR2 FNYEAQ (reference sequence). Written as DNA, the CDR3 is TGTGCCAGCAGCCCCTATCGGAGATCCGGGACTAGCGGAATTCAAGAGACCCAGTACTTC. Amino acids: CASSPYRRSGTSGIQETQYF.

V and J are TRBV15 and TRBJ2-7, with D possibly being TRBD2 (7 bases). Germline V gene sequence: CDR1 LNHNV, CDR2 YYDKDF (reference sequence). The CDR3 spans 14 residues. Trimming stripped 1 base from V and 2 bases from J, with 9 bases between. CDR3 protein: CATSRAGGPYEQYF. In nucleotides, the CDR3 is TGTGCCACCAGCAGAGCGGGGGGCCCCTACGAGCAGTACTTC.

The rearrangement joins TRBV7-8 to TRBJ1-1; D is ambiguous. The germline gives CDR1 SGHVS, CDR2 FQNEAQ. The CDR3 extends over 14 amino acids. Trimming stripped 0 bases from V and 1 base from J, with 6 bases between. CDR3 loop: CASSLAMANTEAFF. The DNA for the CDR3 is TGTGCCAGCAGCTTAGCTATGGCGAACACTGAAGCTTTCTTT.

CDR3 bases: TGTGCCAGTAGTATGGTCCGAGCGGGGGCCTACGAGCAGTACTTC. It is translated as CASSMVRAGAYEQYF. The chain recombines TRBV19 with TRBJ2-7; TRBD2 aligns across 8 bases. V was pared by 3 bases and J by 2 bases, with 6 bases of the junction left unmatched. From germline, CDR1 is LNHDA and CDR2 SQIVND (reference sequence). This CDR3 region has 15 residues.

This clone was counted once. The rearrangement links TRBV7-2 to TRBJ2-2; 10 bases map to TRBD2. Trimming took 6 bases from V and 6 from J; bases not matched to a gene: 16. Looked up from germline, CDR1 is SGHTA and CDR2 is FQGNSA. CDR3 length: 18 amino acids. The CDR3 DNA reads as TGTGCCAGCAGTATAAGCCGGACTAGCGGTAGCTTACCCGGGGAGCTGTTTTTT. Its translation: CASSISRTSGSLPGELFF. Complete variable domain (other parts from reference TRBV7-2 and TRBJ2-2): GAGVSQSPSNKVTEKGKDVELRCDPISGHTALYWYRQSLGQGLEFLIYFQGNSAPDKSGLPSDRFSAERTGGSVSTLTIQRTQQEDSAVYLCASSISRTSGSLPGELFFGEGSRLTVL.

Written as DNA, the CDR3 is TGTGCCAGCAGCGTAGGCCCAGCGTTGACCTACGAGCAGTACTTC. This encodes CASSVGPALTYEQYF. The chain combines TRBV9 with TRBJ2-7; the D is unclear. This CDR3 is built from 15 residues. V was trimmed by 0 bases and J by 2 bases, leaving 12 bases between them. Per germline, CDR1 SGDLS and CDR2 YYNGEE.

J is TRBJ1-5 and V is TRBV29-1, with TRBD1 matching over 10 bases. The V segment lost 5 bases and the J segment 5 bases; nucleotides outside the gene matches: 3. In germline, CDR1 is SQVTM, CDR2 ANQGSEA. This CDR3 contains 13 residues. Here the CDR3 reads CSVRGQGDQPQHF. CDR3 nucleotide sequence: TGCAGCGTTCGCGGACAGGGGGATCAGCCCCAGCATTTT.

The rearrangement links TRBV5-1 to TRBJ2-5; D gene ambiguous. From germline, CDR1 is SGHRS and CDR2 YFSETQ. V was pared by 4 bases and J by 2 bases, with 9 bases between. The CDR3 is 13 amino acids. The CDR3 nucleotides are TGCGCCAGCAGCGAGCCACAGCAAGAGACCCAGTACTTC. Its protein product is CASSEPQQETQYF.

Only a few counts were recorded for this clone. The V call is TRBV7-3, the J call TRBJ2-1, with TRBD1 matching over 7 bases. V lost 2 bases to trimming and J lost 7 bases; unmatched junction nucleotides: 8. The CDR3 covers 15 residues. Looked up from germline, CDR1 is SGHTA and CDR2 is FQGTGA. Here the CDR3 reads CASSLSPGQPNEQFF. The CDR3, as DNA: TGTGCCAGCAGCTTATCGCCGGGACAGCCTAATGAGCAGTTCTTC.

The gene calls are TRBV5-6 and TRBJ1-2, with 8 bases aligning to TRBD1. Germline V gene data show CDR1 as SGHDT and CDR2 as YYEEEE. This CDR3 region has 13 residues. The V segment lost 8 bases and the J segment 1 base; nucleotides outside the gene matches: 4. The CDR3 nucleotides read TGTGCCAGTGCGGACAGGGTTAACTATGGCTACACCTTC. Translating it yields CASADRVNYGYTF.

This chain joins TRBV30 and TRBJ1-1; D is unresolved. Per germline, CDR1 GTSNPN and CDR2 SVGIG (reference sequence). V lost 1 base and J 7 bases, leaving 10 bases between the germline ends. This CDR3 is built from 12 residues. The CDR3 bases are TGTGCCTGGAGTGGTACCGGTCGTGAAGCTTTCTTT. Its translation is CAWSGTGREAFF.

The rearrangement joins TRBV30 to TRBJ2-5, with TRBD1 matching 7 bases. The CDR3 consists of 12 residues. After removal of 3 bases from V and 4 bases from J, the junction contained 2 bases not matched to a gene. CDR1 is GTSNPN, CDR2 SVGIG, per germline (reference sequence). The CDR3 DNA reads as TGTGCCTGGAGGAGGGGGCGAGAGACCCAGTACTTC. As protein: CAWRRGRETQYF.